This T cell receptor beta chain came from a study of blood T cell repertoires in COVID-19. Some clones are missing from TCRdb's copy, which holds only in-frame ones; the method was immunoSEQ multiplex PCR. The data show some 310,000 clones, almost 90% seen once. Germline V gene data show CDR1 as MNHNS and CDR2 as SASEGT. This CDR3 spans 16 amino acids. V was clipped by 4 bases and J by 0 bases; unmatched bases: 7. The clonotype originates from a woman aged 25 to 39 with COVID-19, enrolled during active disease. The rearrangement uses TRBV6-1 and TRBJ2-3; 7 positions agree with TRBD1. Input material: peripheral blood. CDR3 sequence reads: CASSGTGVSSTDTQYF. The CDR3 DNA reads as TGTGCCAGCAGTGGAACAGGGGTTTCTAGCACAGATACGCAGTATTTT.